A single sample is the source of the 18 T cell receptor beta chains below, sequenced in a study of CD8 T cells in ankylosing spondylitis. TCRdb re-called the 5' RACE reads through MiXCR, storing one row per CDR3 protein. The table records more than 300,000 distinct CDR3 sequences, 11% of them present only once. The sequenced sample was blood, either unsorted or a sorted T cell fraction (not recorded which). Receptor source: a female donor with ankylosing spondylitis or in good health (not recorded which).

This clonotype was seen ten or more times. V and J are TRBV5-1 and TRBJ1-1, with a weak D call TRBD1 (6 bases). This CDR3 is built from 16 residues. Germline values: CDR1 SGHRS, CDR2 YFSETQ. Trimming pared 0 bases from V and 5 bases from J, leaving 17 bases between. CDR3 sequence: CASSLALGQGPTEAFF. In DNA, the CDR3 is TGCGCCAGCAGCTTGGCCTTGGGCCAGGGGCCTACTGAAGCTTTCTTT.

This clonotype was counted ten times or more. V gene TRBV6-5 combines with J gene TRBJ2-3; 7 bases agree with TRBD1. J lost 1 base, V lost 4 bases, and 2 bases had no gene match. CDR3 length equals 14 residues. Germline CDR1 and CDR2: MNHEY and SVGAGI. The CDR3 protein is CASSSGGRTDTQYF. CDR3 bases: TGTGCCAGCAGTTCAGGGGGTCGCACAGATACGCAGTATTTT.

At least ten counts were recorded for this clonotype. This chain connects TRBV5-1 to TRBJ1-1; TRBD1 matches at 7 bases. The CDR3 has 13 amino acids. Germline assignment: CDR1 SGHRS and CDR2 YFSETQ. Trimming took 3 bases from V and 8 from J; bases not matched to a gene: 7. CDR3 nucleotide sequence: TGCGCCAGCAGCTCCCAGGGGGGGTCGGAAGCTTTCTTT. Translated, it gives CASSSQGGSEAFF.

The V and J genes are TRBV28 and TRBJ2-7, with D perhaps TRBD1 (6 bases). CDR1 and CDR2 (germline): MDHEN, SYDVKM. V lost 6 bases to trimming and J lost 2 bases, with 11 bases between them. The CDR3 covers 13 residues. The CDR3: CASRGQFAYEQYF. As DNA, the CDR3 is TGTGCCAGCAGAGGACAGTTTGCCTACGAGCAGTACTTC.

At least ten counts were recorded for this clonotype. The chain recombines TRBV4-2 with TRBJ1-1; the D gene is possibly TRBD1 (6 bases). There are 11 residues in the CDR3. CDR1 LGHNA and CDR2 YNFKEQ come from the germline V gene. V gave up 4 bases and J gave up 14 bases, with 14 bases separating them. CDR3 nucleotides: TGTGCCAGCAGCCGACTACACAGGGACTTCTTT. It specifies CASSRLHRDFF.

This clonotype was observed a handful of times. This chain connects TRBV12-3 or TRBV12-4 to TRBJ1-5; D gene ambiguous. With 4 bases removed from V and 0 bases from J, the gap between germline ends came to 13 bases. The CDR3 runs to 16 residues. The CDR3 DNA sequence: TGTGCCAGCAGTTCCGGCCAAAGTTATAGCAATCAGCCCCAGCATTTT. Residues: CASSSGQSYSNQPQHF.

This clonotype has just a few counts. This chain uses TRBV7-2 with TRBJ2-2; TRBD1 agrees at 9 bases. CDR3 length: 15 amino acids. V lost 6 bases, J lost 4 bases, and 6 bases stayed unmatched. The V gene's germline CDR1 is SGHTA and CDR2 FQGNSA. CDR3 bases: TGTGCCAGCAGGGAGGGACAGGGAAGCACCGGGGAGCTGTTTTTT. Encoded protein: CASREGQGSTGELFF.

This clonotype was seen ten or more times. The gene calls are TRBV12-3 or TRBV12-4 and TRBJ2-3, with a weak D call TRBD1 (6 bases). CDR3 length: 11 amino acids. V lost 10 bases and J lost 10, with 15 bases in between. CDR3 sequence reads: CANGRDTPQYF. In DNA form, the CDR3 reads TGTGCCAACGGTCGGGACACCCCGCAGTATTTT.

There are many counts of this clonotype. The gene calls are TRBV20-1 and TRBJ1-1; a possible D gene is TRBD1 (5 bases). The V end was cut by 0 bases, the J end by 4 bases, with 15 bases between. This CDR3 has 15 amino acids. Germline assignment: CDR1 DFQATT and CDR2 SNEGSKA (reference sequence). The CDR3 coding sequence is TGCAGTGCTAGAGATAAAGAGAGGGGTAGCACTGAAGCTTTCTTT. It is translated as CSARDKERGSTEAFF.

A note on this clonotype: A read error may explain this, as a much larger clone is one base away. The chain links TRBV3-1 to TRBJ1-2, with a tentative D call TRBD1 (5 bases). Deletions cut 0 bases from V and 5 bases from J, with 13 bases between. This CDR3 is built from 15 residues. The germline V gene has CDR1 LGHDT and CDR2 YNNKEL (reference sequence). The CDR3 loop is CASSQDMAREYGYTF. The CDR3 coding sequence is TGTGCCAGCAGCCAAGATATGGCCAGGGAGTATGGCTACACCTTC.

On this clonotype itself: Being one base from a much bigger clone, this may be a read error. The chain joins TRBV5-1 to TRBJ1-2, with D perhaps matching TRBD1 (6 bases). The length of the CDR3 is 13 residues. Trimming removed 4 bases at V and 12 bases at J, with 19 bases between. The V gene's germline CDR1 is SGHRS and CDR2 YFSETQ. The CDR3 DNA is TGCGCCAGCAGCGCCAACAGGGAGGCGGGCGACACCTTC. It specifies CASSANREAGDTF.

A few counts support this clonotype. This chain links TRBV3-1 with TRBJ1-2; D might be TRBD1 (5 bases). CDR3 length equals 14 residues. The V gene lost 1 base and the J gene lost 6 bases, with 12 bases spanning the gap. The V gene's germline CDR1 is LGHDT and CDR2 YNNKEL (reference sequence). The chain's CDR3 is CASSQVGRVDGYTF. The CDR3 nucleotides read TGTGCCAGCAGCCAAGTAGGCAGGGTAGATGGCTACACCTTC.

This clonotype was observed many times. The chain is built from TRBV7-7 and TRBJ2-5; D is unclear. Germline V CDR1 and CDR2: SSHAT, FNYEAQ (reference sequence). V shed 1 base and J shed 3 bases, with 12 bases lying between them. The CDR3 extends over 15 amino acids. This CDR3 reads CASSLGVSKEETQYF. The CDR3 bases are TGTGCCAGCAGCTTAGGGGTTAGCAAAGAAGAGACCCAGTACTTC.

On this clonotype: Its ends do not fully match the called genes, so a read error is possible. The chain combines TRBV7-2 with TRBJ2-7, with D tentatively TRBD2 (5 bases). The CDR3 extends over 15 amino acids. The V gene's germline CDR1 is SGHTA and CDR2 FQGNSA. CDR3 nucleotide sequence: TGTGCCAGCAGCCCCCATCGGGATCCCCCTTACGAGCCGTACTTC. Translated: CASSPHRDPPYEPYF.

This clonotype was counted only a few times. The rearrangement links TRBV15 to TRBJ1-6; 11 nucleotides match TRBD1. Germline lookup yields CDR1 LNHNV and CDR2 YYDKDF (reference sequence). This CDR3 contains 15 residues. V trimming: 5 bases; J trimming: 8 bases; junction bases outside the gene matches: 5. The CDR3 bases are TGTGCCACCAGCGCCCGGACAGGGGGCGATTCACCCCTCCACTTT. It codes for CATSARTGGDSPLHF.

Judged by abundance, this clonotype is medium-sized. V usage is TRBV5-1 and J usage is TRBJ1-5; possibly TRBD1 for D (6 bases). Germline V gene lookup returns CDR1 SGHRS and CDR2 YFSETQ. The CDR3 runs to 16 residues. V lost 0 bases and J 4 bases, leaving 14 bases between the germline ends. Written as DNA, the CDR3 is TGCGCCAGCAGCTTGGACCCCGGGACACCTAATCAGCCCCAGCATTTT. Encoded protein: CASSLDPGTPNQPQHF. Complete variable domain (other parts from reference TRBV5-1 and TRBJ1-5): KAGVTQTPRYLIKTRGQQVTLSCSPISGHRSVSWYQQTPGQGLQFLFEYFSETQRNKGNFPGRFSGRQFSNSRSEMNVSTLELGDSALYLCASSLDPGTPNQPQHFGDGTRLSIL.

Ten or more counts support this clonotype. The chain employs TRBV20-1 and TRBJ1-2, with TRBD1 as a possible D gene (6 bases). Germline-derived CDR1 and CDR2 are DFQATT and SNEGSKA (reference sequence). The V gene lost 2 bases and the J gene lost 4 bases, with 14 bases spanning the gap. The CDR3 is made up of 14 amino acids. CDR3 sequence reads: CSARTAGGGYGYTF. The CDR3, as DNA: TGCAGTGCTAGAACTGCGGGGGGCGGCTATGGCTACACCTTC.

This clonotype was counted ten times or more. The chain uses TRBV5-1 and TRBJ1-1, with TRBD1 as a possible D gene (5 bases). This CDR3 spans 17 amino acids. V dropped 4 bases and J dropped 0 bases, with 19 bases sitting between them. Germline assignment: CDR1 SGHRS and CDR2 YFSETQ. The CDR3 bases are TGCGCCAGCAGCCAGGGAGTCCTGTCCTCGATGAACACTGAAGCTTTCTTT. Translated, it gives CASSQGVLSSMNTEAFF.